This TCR beta chain was retrieved from a study of blood T cell repertoires in COVID-19. At the level of the study: Material from acute and convalescent COVID-19 was sourced from the United States, Italy and Spain.

The trim removed 3 bases at V and 7 bases at J, leaving 3 bases unmatched. The CDR3 has 14 residues. The germline gives CDR1 SGHNT, CDR2 YYREEE (reference sequence). Some clones are missing from TCRdb's copy, which holds only in-frame ones; the method was immunoSEQ multiplex PCR. The sample lists roughly 30,000 clones, 85% occurring once. The sequenced sample was peripheral blood. This TCR was sampled from a human donor with acute or convalescent COVID-19. The donor label of this sample is uncertain. This rearrangement joins TRBV5-4 to TRBJ1-6; 8 bases map to TRBD1. CDR3 region: CASSSDRANSPLHF. The CDR3, as DNA: TGTGCCAGCAGCTCGGACAGGGCAAATTCACCCCTCCACTTT.